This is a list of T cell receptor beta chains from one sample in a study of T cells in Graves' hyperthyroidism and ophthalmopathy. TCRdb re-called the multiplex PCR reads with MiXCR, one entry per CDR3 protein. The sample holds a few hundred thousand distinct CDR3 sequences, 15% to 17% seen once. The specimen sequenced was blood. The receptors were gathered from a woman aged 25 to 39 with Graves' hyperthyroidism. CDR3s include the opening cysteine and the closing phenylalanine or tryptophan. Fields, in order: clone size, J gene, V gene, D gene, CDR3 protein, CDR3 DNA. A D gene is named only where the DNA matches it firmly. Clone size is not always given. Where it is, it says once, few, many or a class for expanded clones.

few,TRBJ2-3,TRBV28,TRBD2,CASGTSGPSDTQYF,TGTGCCAGCGGGACTAGCGGGCCATCAGATACGCAGTATTTT
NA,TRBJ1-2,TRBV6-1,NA,CASSEALGENYGYTF,TGTGCCAGCAGTGAAGCTCTCGGTGAGAACTATGGCTACACCTTC
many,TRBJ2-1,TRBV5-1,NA,CASSQDRGLSYNEQFF,TGCGCCAGCAGCCAGGATCGGGGGCTCTCCTACAATGAGCAGTTCTTC
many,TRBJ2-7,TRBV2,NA,CASRRSHSSYEQYF,TGTGCCAGCAGGCGTTCTCACAGCTCCTACGAGCAGTACTTC
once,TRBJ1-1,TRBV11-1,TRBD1,CASSLGVQGTFNTEAFF,TGTGCCAGCAGCTTAGGGGTACAGGGGACTTTTAACACTGAAGCTTTCTTT
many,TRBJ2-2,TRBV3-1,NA,CASSQLGTGELFF,TGTGCCAGCAGCCAATTAGGGACCGGGGAGCTGTTTTTT
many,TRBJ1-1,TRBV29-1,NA,CSVSQDEAFF,TGCAGCGTCTCACAGGATGAAGCTTTCTTT
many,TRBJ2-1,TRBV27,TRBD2,CASSSRRELYNEQFF,TGTGCCAGCAGTTCACGGCGGGAGCTCTACAATGAGCAGTTCTTC
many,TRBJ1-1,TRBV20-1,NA,CSASPHGRMNTEAFF,TGCAGTGCTAGTCCCCACGGGAGGATGAACACTGAAGCTTTCTTT
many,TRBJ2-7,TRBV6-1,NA,CASSPGTRSYEQYF,TGTGCCAGCAGTCCAGGGACTCGCTCCTACGAGCAGTACTTC
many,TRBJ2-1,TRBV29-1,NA,CSVGAPVYEQFF,TGCAGCGTTGGGGCCCCGGTTTATGAGCAGTTCTTC
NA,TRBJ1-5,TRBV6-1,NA,CASSEAGDRQPQHF,TGCGCCAGCAGTGAAGCAGGGGATCGTCAGCCCCAGCATTTT
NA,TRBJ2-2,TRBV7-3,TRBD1,CASSRQGRELFF,TGTGCCAGCAGCCGACAGGGGAGGGAGCTGTTTTTT
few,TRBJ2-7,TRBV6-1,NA,CASSEGGKGYEQYF,TGTGCCAGCAGTGAAGGGGGAAAGGGATACGAGCAGTACTTC
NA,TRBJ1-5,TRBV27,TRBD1,CAGSPGTENQPQHF,TGTGCCGGCAGTCCCGGGACAGAGAATCAGCCCCAGCATTTT
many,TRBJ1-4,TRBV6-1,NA,CASSEDSLTTNEKLFF,TGTGCCAGCAGTGAAGACAGCCTTACAACTAATGAAAAACTGTTTTTT